This TCR beta chain appears in the sequencing data of a study of T cell responses to AZD1222 COVID-19 vaccine. The table came from immunoSEQ multiplex PCR; TCRdb's copy has only in-frame clones and leaves some out. The profile shows 150,000 or so clones, about 90% of them singletons. This CDR3 region has 18 residues. Germline CDR1 and CDR2: SGDLS and YYNGEE. The V gene lost 0 bases and the J gene lost 2 bases, with 18 bases spanning the gap. The V and J genes are TRBV9 and TRBJ1-3; D is undetermined. This TCR was sampled from an adult in good health. This specimen consisted of peripheral blood, obtained on day 0 of AZD1222 vaccination. The CDR3 DNA reads TGTGCCAGCAGCGTAGGAGCCGCCTTTTGGACCGCTGGAAACACCATATATTTT. It codes for CASSVGAAFWTAGNTIYF.